This TCR beta chain was captured in a study of blood T cell repertoires in COVID-19. Background on the study: The study drew acute and convalescent COVID-19 samples from the United States, Italy and Spain. From T cells, B-cell-depleted T cells, or PBMCs came the material, which was cDNA or gDNA.

Which cohort a participant joined came from the clinical history participants gave. Cohort 3 recovered donors had two negative PCRs, clearance, or symptom resolution. The CDR3 runs 15 residues. V lost 3 bases, J lost 7 bases, and 13 bases stayed unmatched. Germline CDR1 reads SQVTM; CDR2 reads ANQGSEA. Sequencing was performed with immunoSEQ multiplex PCR; in TCRdb, only in-frame clones are kept and a portion is missing. The sample has 300,000 or so clones, 87% seen once. Sequenced: PBMCs or T cells enriched from blood (not recorded which). This chain connects TRBV29-1 to TRBJ1-1, with 8 bases that match TRBD1. The sequence derives from a woman in her thirties who had recovered from COVID-19. CDR3 nucleotides: TGCAGCGTTGATGAAGAGGCGGACAGGGAGGATGAAGCTTTCTTT. Its translation is CSVDEEADREDEAFF. The variable domain in full, completed from reference TRBV29-1 and TRBJ1-1, reads SAVISQKPSRDICQRGTSLTIQCQVDSQVTMMFWYRQQPGQSLTLIATANQGSEATYESGFVIDKFPISRPNLTFSTLTVSNMSPEDSSIYLCSVDEEADREDEAFFGQGTRLTVV.